These 28 T cell receptor beta chains share one sample of origin, sequenced in a study of shared clonotypes between healthy human individuals. The data were produced by immunoSEQ multiplex PCR, yet TCRdb's version contains in-frame clones alone and is incomplete. The table has hundreds of thousands of clones, roughly 72% seen once. Source material: PBMCs. Receptors were obtained from a woman in her thirties or forties in good health. Some clones in this sample may be carry-over from other donors' samples.

The chain couples TRBV30 to TRBJ1-2; 9 nucleotides align to TRBD1. The CDR3 has 15 amino acids. The V gene's germline CDR1 is GTSNPN and CDR2 SVGIG (reference sequence). Unmatched junction bases numbered 11, after V lost 5 bases and J lost 4 bases. The CDR3 bases are TGTGCCTGGTTCCGGGACAGGGCGAAGGGCTATGGCTACACCTTC. This sequence encodes CAWFRDRAKGYGYTF.

The V gene is TRBV7-2, the J gene TRBJ1-4; D is possibly TRBD1 (6 bases). Trimming took off 0 bases at V and 7 bases at J, with 12 bases between the two ends. Germline values: CDR1 SGHTA, CDR2 FQGNSA. The CDR3 consists of 15 residues. CDR3 nucleotides: TGTGCCAGCAGCTTAGCCGGACAGCGAGCTGAAAAACTGTTTTTT. Its translation is CASSLAGQRAEKLFF.

In DNA form, the CDR3 reads TGTGCCAGCAGTTACCTCCCCGAGGACAGAGAAACCTTC. It encodes CASSYLPEDRETF. The chain couples TRBV6-9 to TRBJ1-2; possible D gene TRBD1, 6 bases. The CDR3 is 13 amino acids. Germline V CDR1 and CDR2: MNHGY, SVAAGI. V lost 3 bases, J lost 14 bases, and 19 bases lay in between.

The chain has TRBV5-8 and TRBJ2-7, with D possibly TRBD1 on 6 matching bases. Trimming took 0 bases from V and 4 from J, leaving 14 bases between them. The CDR3 contains 15 residues. Germline-derived CDR1 and CDR2 are SGHTS and YDEGEE. DNA of the CDR3: TGTGCCAGCAGCTTGGGAACAGGGTTTGGGTACGAGCAGTACTTC. Translation gives CASSLGTGFGYEQYF.

Points on this clone: A far larger clone is one nucleotide away, so this likely arose from a read error. The CDR3 spells CASICTANTEAFF. CDR3 DNA sequence: TGTGCCAGCATATGTACAGCGAACACTGAAGCTTTCTTT. The chain carries TRBV7-2 and TRBJ1-1; D remains unclear. In germline, CDR1 is SGHTA, CDR2 FQGNSA. CDR3 length equals 13 residues. Trimming took 7 bases from V and 1 from J, leaving 10 bases between them.

V gene TRBV5-4 combines with J gene TRBJ2-7, with 7 bases fitting TRBD1. The V gene end was trimmed by 2 bases and the J gene end by 2 bases; junction bases not matched to a gene: 1. The CDR3 extends over 13 amino acids. Germline values: CDR1 SGHNT, CDR2 YYREEE (reference sequence). The CDR3 spells CASSFTGAYEQYF. CDR3 nucleotide sequence: TGTGCCAGCAGCTTTACAGGGGCCTACGAGCAGTACTTC.

The chain is built from TRBV6-5 and TRBJ1-4, with TRBD1 as a possible D gene (5 bases). CDR1 is MNHEY and CDR2 is SVGAGI in the germline V gene. Trimming removed 5 bases at V and 8 bases at J, with 6 bases between. There are 11 residues in the CDR3. The CDR3 DNA reads TGTGCCAGCAGTAGACAGGAAAAACTGTTTTTT. Translation gives CASSRQEKLFF.

The chain uses TRBV27 and TRBJ2-7; no definite D call. This CDR3 region has 12 residues. Per the germline V gene, CDR1 is MNHEY and CDR2 is SMNVEV (reference sequence). The germline V and J ends were trimmed by 3 bases and 6 bases, with 9 bases remaining between them. CDR3 amino acids: CASSFRQGEQYF. The CDR3 nucleotides are TGTGCCAGCAGTTTCAGGCAAGGCGAGCAGTACTTC.

The V and J genes are TRBV29-1 and TRBJ2-1; 12 nucleotides match TRBD1. CDR3 length: 15 residues. The V and J ends lost 7 bases and 8 bases, in that order; junction bases with no gene match: 12. CDR1 and CDR2 (germline): SQVTM, ANQGSEA. The CDR3 loop reads CSAYRRDRGQHEQFF. For the CDR3, the DNA is TGCAGCGCTTATAGGCGGGACAGGGGGCAACATGAGCAGTTCTTC.

The rearrangement uses TRBV15 and TRBJ2-2; D perhaps matches TRBD2 (7 bases). The CDR3 runs to 15 residues. Germline CDR1 reads LNHNV; CDR2 reads YYDKDF (reference sequence). Trimming took off 0 bases at V and 7 bases at J, with 12 bases between the two ends. This CDR3 is CATSRDRGAGGELFF. CDR3 in DNA: TGTGCCACCAGCAGAGATCGGGGGGCAGGCGGGGAGCTGTTTTTT. The full variable domain, completed using reference TRBV15 and TRBJ2-2, is DAMVIQNPRYQVTQFGKPVTLSCSQTLNHNVMYWYQQKSSQAPKLLFHYYDKDFNNEADTPDNFQSRRPNTSFCFLDIRSPGLGDTAMYLCATSRDRGAGGELFFGEGSRLTVL.

The chain has TRBV27 and TRBJ2-4; no reliable D call. Looked up from germline, CDR1 is MNHEY and CDR2 is SMNVEV (reference sequence). This CDR3 has 17 amino acids. Trimming pared 0 bases from V and 0 bases from J, leaving 12 bases between. CDR3 sequence: CASSLSLVTLAKNIQYF. The CDR3 DNA reads TGTGCCAGCAGTTTATCGTTGGTTACCTTAGCCAAAAACATTCAGTACTTC.

V usage is TRBV19 and J usage is TRBJ2-1, with 8 bases that match TRBD1. CDR3 length: 15 residues. The germline CDR1 and CDR2 sequences are LNHDA and SQIVND (reference sequence). V trimming: 5 bases; J trimming: 5 bases; junction bases outside the gene matches: 8. The CDR3 sequence is CASSPRTGNNNEQFF. DNA for the CDR3: TGTGCCAGTAGTCCCCGGACAGGGAATAACAATGAGCAGTTCTTC.

This chain uses TRBV29-1 with TRBJ2-5, with 8 positions matching TRBD2. After removal of 7 bases from V and 5 bases from J, the junction contained 12 bases not matched to a gene. Per the germline V gene, CDR1 is SQVTM and CDR2 is ANQGSEA. This CDR3 is built from 14 residues. This CDR3 reads CSATLGGGTETQYF. The CDR3 bases are TGCAGCGCGACCCTCGGGGGGGGGACGGAGACCCAGTACTTC.

The gene calls are TRBV28 and TRBJ2-3, with D perhaps TRBD1 or TRBD2 (6 bases each). The germline V gene has CDR1 MDHEN and CDR2 SYDVKM. The CDR3 is 13 residues long. V lost 6 bases to trimming and J lost 1 base, with 8 bases between them. The CDR3 region has the DNA TGTGCCAGCAGGAGGGGGGGCACAGATACGCAGTATTTT. Residues: CASRRGGTDTQYF.

This chain uses TRBV29-1 with TRBJ2-1, with TRBD2 identical over 13 bases. J gave up 7 bases and V 4 bases, and 4 bases lay outside the gene matches. The CDR3 has 14 residues. Germline V lookup: CDR1 SQVTM, CDR2 ANQGSEA. CDR3 loop: CSVGTSGRANEQFF. The CDR3 nucleotides read TGCAGCGTTGGAACTAGCGGGAGGGCTAATGAGCAGTTCTTC.

Of note for this clone: Given a far larger clone just one base away, this is likely a sequencing read error. This chain links TRBV28 with TRBJ1-2, with 7 positions matching TRBD1. The V gene end was trimmed by 6 bases and the J gene end by 7 bases; junction bases not matched to a gene: 11. The germline gives CDR1 MDHEN, CDR2 SYDVKM. The CDR3 loop spans 14 amino acids. The CDR3 coding sequence is TGTGCCAGCAGAACTACAGGGGTCCGGTGTGGCTACACCTTC. It yields the protein CASRTTGVRCGYTF.

The chain combines TRBV11-2 with TRBJ1-2; D is unresolved. The V and J ends lost 5 bases and 4 bases respectively, with 20 bases between them. This CDR3 is 16 amino acids long. CDR1 is SGHAT, CDR2 FQNNGV, per germline. CDR3 loop: CASSPGSKIYLYGYTF. In nucleotides, the CDR3 is TGTGCCAGCAGCCCGGGATCAAAGATATACCTCTATGGCTACACCTTC. The complete variable domain, with remaining parts taken from reference TRBV11-2 and TRBJ1-2, reads EAGVAQSPRYKIIEKRQSVAFWCNPISGHATLYWYQQILGQGPKLLIQFQNNGVVDDSQLPKDRFSAERLKGVDSTLKIQPAKLEDSAVYLCASSPGSKIYLYGYTFGSGTRLTVV.

The CDR3, as DNA: TGCGCCAGCAGACCCATGGGGGCAAAGGCCAAAAACATTCAGTACTTC. Encoded protein: CASRPMGAKAKNIQYF. This chain links TRBV5-1 with TRBJ2-4; tentatively, D is TRBD1 (6 bases). The germline V gene encodes CDR1 SGHRS and CDR2 YFSETQ. V was cut by 5 bases and J by 1 base, with 16 bases left in between. The CDR3 spans 16 residues.

This chain connects TRBV19 to TRBJ2-7; maybe TRBD1 (6 bases). The ends were cut back, 3 bases at V and 6 bases at J, with 15 bases in the middle. CDR3 length: 14 residues. Germline CDR1 LNHDA, CDR2 SQIVND (reference sequence). The CDR3 DNA reads TGTGCCAGTAGTATCCCGCAGGGGTGGCGCGAGCAGTACTTC. Amino acids: CASSIPQGWREQYF.

The V call is TRBV5-1, the J call TRBJ2-3, with 13 bases that match TRBD2. Germline CDR1 and CDR2: SGHRS and YFSETQ. The V segment lost 5 bases and the J segment 6 bases; nucleotides outside the gene matches: 9. The CDR3 sequence is 16 residues long. In DNA, the CDR3 is TGCGCCAGCAGACTAGCGGGAGGGCCGGGGCTGGATACGCAGTATTTT. Translated: CASRLAGGPGLDTQYF.

The rearrangement joins TRBV19 to TRBJ1-5, with no clear D. Germline-derived CDR1 and CDR2 are LNHDA and SQIVND (reference sequence). The V end was cut by 3 bases, the J end by 2 bases, with 23 bases between. The CDR3 totals 19 residues. CDR3 nucleotides: TGTGCCAGTAGTATTCCACCCGGACGGGTAACCCGGGGCAATCAGCCCCAGCATTTT. Protein product: CASSIPPGRVTRGNQPQHF.

On this clone: Other DNA sequences in the sample encode the same CDR3. The V call is TRBV27, the J call TRBJ1-2; possibly TRBD1 for D (5 bases). V was shortened by 0 bases and J by 4 bases, with 6 bases between the two germline ends. Germline V gives CDR1 MNHEY, CDR2 SMNVEV (reference sequence). The CDR3 spans 13 residues. CDR3 amino acids: CASSLSGAYGYTF. DNA of the CDR3: TGTGCCAGCAGTTTATCAGGGGCCTATGGCTACACCTTC.

This rearrangement joins TRBV5-1 to TRBJ1-1; TRBD1 agrees at 7 bases. There are 14 residues in the CDR3. Germline lookup yields CDR1 SGHRS and CDR2 YFSETQ. V lost 4 bases, J lost 1 base, and 4 bases stayed unmatched. The CDR3 region has the DNA TGCGCCAGCAGCGACGACAGGGCGAACACTGAAGCTTTCTTT. This sequence encodes CASSDDRANTEAFF.

This clone was counted a single time. A far bigger clonotype differs at one base, so this is likely a read error. Other DNA sequences in the sample encode the same CDR3. This chain uses TRBV11-2 with TRBJ2-7; D gene unclear. The CDR3 has 14 residues. Germline values: CDR1 SGHAT, CDR2 FQNNGV. V shed 0 bases and J shed 7 bases, with 13 bases lying between them. The CDR3 spells CASSLDRLFYEQYF. The CDR3 nucleotides read TGTGCCAGCAGCTTAGATCGATTATTTTATGAGCAGTACTTC.

CDR3 loop: CASSGTLSGNTIYF. CDR3 sequence (DNA): TGTGCCAGCAGCGGGACACTCTCTGGAAACACCATATATTTT. V is TRBV2 and J is TRBJ1-3, with a possible D match to TRBD1 (6 bases). The CDR3 runs to 14 residues. The V gene lost 6 bases and the J gene lost 0 bases, with 9 bases spanning the gap. Germline lookup yields CDR1 SNHLY and CDR2 FYNNEI.

The chain has TRBV5-6 and TRBJ1-1, with D unresolved. Germline V gene lookup returns CDR1 SGHDT and CDR2 YYEEEE. The V and J ends lost 0 bases and 0 bases respectively, with 12 bases between them. This CDR3 has 16 residues. CDR3 sequence (DNA): TGTGCCAGCAGCTTGGGATTTCGTAGGTTGAACACTGAAGCTTTCTTT. This encodes CASSLGFRRLNTEAFF.

The chain employs TRBV2 and TRBJ2-5; D is undetermined. Judging by the DNA end, TRBJ2-7 fits better; the J call may be wrong. This CDR3 spans 14 amino acids. The germline CDR1 and CDR2 sequences are SNHLY and FYNNEI. CDR3 nucleotide sequence: TGTGCCAGCAGTGAGGGCAGCTACTCCTACGAGCAGTACTTC. Translated, it gives CASSEGSYSYEQYF.

V and J are TRBV19 and TRBJ2-1; 8 bases fit TRBD1. The CDR3 runs 14 residues. V was pared by 5 bases and J by 4 bases, with 4 bases of the junction left unmatched. In germline, CDR1 is LNHDA, CDR2 SQIVND (reference sequence). This CDR3 is CASSPGQGYNEQFF. The CDR3 region has the DNA TGTGCCAGTAGTCCAGGACAGGGATACAATGAGCAGTTCTTC.